These 5 T cell receptor beta chains were sequenced from one sample in a study of cytomegalovirus exposure and HLA in healthy donors. PCR amplification relied on 60 Vbeta primers (plus 13 Jbeta primers). Assay used: immunoSEQ multiplex PCR; TCRdb lists only in-frame clones, some missing. The sample lists about 90,000 clones; 65% to 85% were seen once. The source material was PBMCs. These receptors were obtained from a man aged 18 to 29 in good health and CMV-seronegative.

V gene TRBV25-1 combines with J gene TRBJ2-1; 8 nucleotides align to TRBD1. The CDR3 runs 15 residues. Per the germline V gene, CDR1 is MGHDK and CDR2 is SYGVNS. The J segment lost 5 bases and the V segment lost 5 bases, leaving 8 bases of the junction unmatched. The CDR3: CASSPWTGQDNEQFF. The CDR3 coding sequence is TGTGCCAGCAGTCCGTGGACGGGACAGGACAATGAGCAGTTCTTC.

The chain recombines TRBV14 with TRBJ2-1, with D maybe TRBD1 (6 bases). CDR3 length equals 13 residues. Germline V gene sequence: CDR1 SGHDN, CDR2 FVKESK. Deletions cut 2 bases from V and 10 bases from J, with 12 bases between. The CDR3 sequence: CASSQITGWEQFF. In nucleotides, the CDR3 is TGTGCCAGCAGCCAAATAACAGGGTGGGAGCAGTTCTTC. Based on the CDR3 plus reference TRBV14 and TRBJ2-1, the full variable domain is EAGVTQFPSHSVIEKGQTVTLRCDPISGHDNLYWYRRVMGKEIKFLLHFVKESKQDESGMPNNRFLAERTGGTYSTLKVQPAELEDSGVYFCASSQITGWEQFFGPGTRLTVL.

Comments on this clone: At one of its ends the junction is not consistent with the germline gene, which may arise from a read error. V gene TRBV5-1 combines with J gene TRBJ2-3, with D tentatively TRBD2 (5 bases). Germline V lookup: CDR1 SGHRS, CDR2 YFSETQ. The CDR3 has 11 amino acids. The CDR3 reads CASPDSQPRDF. The DNA for the CDR3 is TGCGCCAGCCCGGACTCCCAGCCCCGGGATTTT.

There are a few counts of this clone. The J gene is TRBJ1-2, the V gene TRBV5-1; D is ambiguous. The CDR3 totals 14 residues. Trimming stripped 2 bases from V and 8 bases from J, with 16 bases between. CDR1 and CDR2 (germline): SGHRS, YFSETQ. CDR3 protein: CASSFPGEGKGYTF. Written as DNA, the CDR3 is TGCGCCAGCAGCTTTCCGGGAGAAGGAAAGGGCTACACCTTC.

The chain has TRBV19 and TRBJ2-2; 7 bases are shared with TRBD1. This CDR3 region has 15 residues. The junction had 7 bases not matched to a gene; V was cut back by 7 bases and J by 2 bases. Per germline, CDR1 LNHDA and CDR2 SQIVND (reference sequence). The CDR3 nucleotides read TGTGCCAGTAATCCGGGACAGTTCAACACCGGGGAGCTGTTTTTT. It specifies CASNPGQFNTGELFF.